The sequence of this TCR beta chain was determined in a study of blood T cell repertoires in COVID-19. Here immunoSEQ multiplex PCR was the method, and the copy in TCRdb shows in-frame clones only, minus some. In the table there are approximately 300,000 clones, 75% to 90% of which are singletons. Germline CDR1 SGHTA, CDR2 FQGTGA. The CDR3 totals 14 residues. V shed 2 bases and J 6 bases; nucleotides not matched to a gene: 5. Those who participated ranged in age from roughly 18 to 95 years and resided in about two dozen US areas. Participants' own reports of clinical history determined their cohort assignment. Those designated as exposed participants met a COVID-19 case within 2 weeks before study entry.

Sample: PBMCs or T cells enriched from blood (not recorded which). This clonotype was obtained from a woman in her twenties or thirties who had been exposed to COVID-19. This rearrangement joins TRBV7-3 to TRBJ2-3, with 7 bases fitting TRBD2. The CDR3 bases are TGTGCCAGCAGCTTACGGGGGGAACAGGATACGCAGTATTTT. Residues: CASSLRGEQDTQYF.